This T cell receptor beta chain was obtained from a study of T cell responses to AZD1222 COVID-19 vaccine. Germline CDR1 SQVTM, CDR2 ANQGSEA. Trimming removed 3 bases from V and 4 bases from J, with 9 bases in between. The CDR3 consists of 12 residues. TCRdb's table, derived via immunoSEQ multiplex PCR, lists solely in-frame clones and lacks some. The table shows approximately 150,000 clones, with about 90% occurring only once. This receptor was identified in an adult who received the AZD1222 COVID-19 vaccine. The chain uses TRBV29-1 and TRBJ1-2; D perhaps matches TRBD1 (5 bases). This material consisted of peripheral blood, taken 28 days after the second AZD1222 dose. In DNA, the CDR3 is TGCAGCGTTGAGCCGGACACCTATGGCTACACCTTC. Translation: CSVEPDTYGYTF.